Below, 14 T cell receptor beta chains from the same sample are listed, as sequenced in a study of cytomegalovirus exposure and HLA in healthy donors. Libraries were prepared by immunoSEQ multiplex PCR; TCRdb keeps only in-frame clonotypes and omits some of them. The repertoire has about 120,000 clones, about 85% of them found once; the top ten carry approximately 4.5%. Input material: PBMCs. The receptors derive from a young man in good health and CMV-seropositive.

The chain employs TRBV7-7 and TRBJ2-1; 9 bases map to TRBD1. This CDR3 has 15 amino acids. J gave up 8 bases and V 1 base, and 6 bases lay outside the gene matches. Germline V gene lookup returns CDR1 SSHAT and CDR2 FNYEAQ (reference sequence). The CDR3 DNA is TGTGCCAGCAGCTTAGGGACAGGGGTTTGGCATGAGCAGTTCTTC. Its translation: CASSLGTGVWHEQFF.

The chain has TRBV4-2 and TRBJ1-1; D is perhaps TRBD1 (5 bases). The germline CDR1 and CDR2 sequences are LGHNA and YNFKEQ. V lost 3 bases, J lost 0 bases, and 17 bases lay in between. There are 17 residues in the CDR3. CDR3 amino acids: CASSHRTRQLMNTEAFF. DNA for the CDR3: TGTGCCAGCAGCCATCGGACACGTCAGCTCATGAACACTGAAGCTTTCTTT.

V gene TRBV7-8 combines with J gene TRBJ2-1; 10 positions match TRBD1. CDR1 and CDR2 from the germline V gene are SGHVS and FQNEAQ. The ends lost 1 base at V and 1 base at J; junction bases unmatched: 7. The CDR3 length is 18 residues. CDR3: CASSLVASGQGSYNEQFF. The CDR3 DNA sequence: TGTGCCAGCAGCTTAGTTGCATCGGGACAGGGGTCCTACAATGAGCAGTTCTTC.

CDR3 in amino acids: CASSPRAANYGYTF. The CDR3 coding sequence is TGTGCCAGCAGCCCCAGGGCAGCTAACTATGGCTACACCTTC. The rearrangement links TRBV7-8 to TRBJ1-2; a weak D match, TRBD1 (5 bases). The CDR3 runs 14 residues. V was pared by 5 bases and J by 0 bases, with 10 bases between. Germline V CDR1 and CDR2: SGHVS, FQNEAQ.

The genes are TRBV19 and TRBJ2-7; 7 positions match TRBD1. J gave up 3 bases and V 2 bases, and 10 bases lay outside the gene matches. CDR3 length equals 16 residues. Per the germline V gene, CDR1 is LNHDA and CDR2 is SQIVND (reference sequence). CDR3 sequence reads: CASSIIYGTVSYEQYF. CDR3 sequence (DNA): TGTGCCAGTAGTATAATATACGGGACAGTAAGCTACGAGCAGTACTTC.

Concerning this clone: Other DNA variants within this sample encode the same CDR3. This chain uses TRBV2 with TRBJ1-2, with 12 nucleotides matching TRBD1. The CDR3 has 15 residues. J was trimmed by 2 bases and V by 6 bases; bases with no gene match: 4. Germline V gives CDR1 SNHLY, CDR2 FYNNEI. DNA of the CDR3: TGTGCCAGCAGGGGACAGGGGGCATTAAACTATGGCTACACCTTC. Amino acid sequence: CASRGQGALNYGYTF.

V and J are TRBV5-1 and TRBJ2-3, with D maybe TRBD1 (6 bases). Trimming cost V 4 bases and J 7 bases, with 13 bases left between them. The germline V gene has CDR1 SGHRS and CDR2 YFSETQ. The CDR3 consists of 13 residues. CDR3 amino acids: CASSIGGHNTQYF. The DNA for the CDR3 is TGCGCCAGCAGCATTGGGGGCCACAATACGCAGTATTTT.

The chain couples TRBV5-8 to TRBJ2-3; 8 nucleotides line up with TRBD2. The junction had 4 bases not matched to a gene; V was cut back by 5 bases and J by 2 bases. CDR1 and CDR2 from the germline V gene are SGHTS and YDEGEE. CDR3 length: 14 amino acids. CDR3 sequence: CASSFSGATDTQYF. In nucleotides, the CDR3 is TGTGCCAGCAGTTTTAGCGGGGCCACAGATACGCAGTATTTT.

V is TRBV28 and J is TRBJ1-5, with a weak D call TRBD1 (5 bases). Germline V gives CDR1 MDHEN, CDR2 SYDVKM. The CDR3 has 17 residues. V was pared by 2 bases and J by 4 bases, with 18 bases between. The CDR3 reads CASSLLGGGWGNQPQHF. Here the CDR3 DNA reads TGTGCCAGCAGTTTACTGGGGGGAGGGTGGGGGAATCAGCCCCAGCATTTT.

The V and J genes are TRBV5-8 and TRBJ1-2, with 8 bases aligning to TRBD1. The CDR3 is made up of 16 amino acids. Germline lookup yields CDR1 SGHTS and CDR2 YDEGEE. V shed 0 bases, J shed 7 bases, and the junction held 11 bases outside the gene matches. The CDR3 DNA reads TGTGCCAGCAGCTTGGCGGGCGGGACAGGAGGCTTTGGCTACACCTTC. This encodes CASSLAGGTGGFGYTF.

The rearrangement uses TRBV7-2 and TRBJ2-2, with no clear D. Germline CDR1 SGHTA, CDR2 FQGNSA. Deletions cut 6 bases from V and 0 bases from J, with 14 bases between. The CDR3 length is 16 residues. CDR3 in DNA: TGTGCCAGCAGTCTACAGCCGCCCGCGAACACCGGGGAGCTGTTTTTT. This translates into CASSLQPPANTGELFF.

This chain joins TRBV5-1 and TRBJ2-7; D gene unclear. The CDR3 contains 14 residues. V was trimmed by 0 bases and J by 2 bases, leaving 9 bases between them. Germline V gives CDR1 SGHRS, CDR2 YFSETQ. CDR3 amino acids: CASSLEVGAYEQYF. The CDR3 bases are TGCGCCAGCAGCTTGGAGGTAGGAGCCTACGAGCAGTACTTC.

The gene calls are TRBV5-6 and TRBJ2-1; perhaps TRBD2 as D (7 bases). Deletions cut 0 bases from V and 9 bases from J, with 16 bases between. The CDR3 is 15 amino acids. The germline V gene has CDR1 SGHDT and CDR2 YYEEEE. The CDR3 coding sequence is TGTGCCAGCAGCTTGGCATGGCAGGGAGGGGGTGAGCAGTTCTTC. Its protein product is CASSLAWQGGGEQFF.

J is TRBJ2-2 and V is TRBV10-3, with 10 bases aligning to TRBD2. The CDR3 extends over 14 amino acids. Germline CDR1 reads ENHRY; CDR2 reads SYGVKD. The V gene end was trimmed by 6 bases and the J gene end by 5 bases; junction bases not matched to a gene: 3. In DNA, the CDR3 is TGTGCCATCAGACTAGCGGGATTTACCGGGGAGCTGTTTTTT. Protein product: CAIRLAGFTGELFF.